These T cell receptor beta chains were read from a single sample in a study of T-cell reconstitution after alpha-beta-depleted transplantation in children. TCRdb independently ran MiXCR on the PCR reads; one entry per CDR3 protein. The data hold approximately 290,000 distinct CDR3 sequences, with 11% observed a single time. The specimen comprised peripheral blood, sampled 180 days after TCRalphabeta/CD19-depleted stem cell transplant. The source of these receptors is a male patient between 2 and 10 years old who had a stem cell transplant for chronic granulomatous disease, so the T cells may come from the graft donor. The CDR3 runs from the conserved cysteine through the conserved F or W. Each record gives: clone size, D gene, V gene, J gene, CDR3 length, CDR3 protein, CDR3 DNA. D genes are given only for firm matches. The size field is filled for only some rows; it gives once, few, many or a size class.

few,TRBD2,TRBV19,TRBJ2-7,16,CASARLAGKTRYEQYF,TGTGCCAGCGCGAGATTAGCGGGGAAGACTCGTTACGAGCAGTACTTC
-,TRBD2,TRBV28,TRBJ2-7,13,CASTLWGGYEQYF,TGTGCCAGCACCCTATGGGGGGGCTACGAGCAGTACTTC
many,-,TRBV7-8,TRBJ2-3,13,CASSLGLHDTQYF,TGTGCCAGCAGCTTAGGCCTGCACGATACGCAGTATTTT
many,-,TRBV5-1,TRBJ2-1,15,CASSLESSELNEQFF,TGCGCCAGCAGCTTGGAGTCTAGCGAGTTAAATGAGCAGTTCTTC
few,-,TRBV5-5,TRBJ2-1,18,CASSLAISSSRSYNEQFF,TGTGCCAGCAGCTTGGCAATTAGCTCCAGCCGCTCCTACAATGAGCAGTTCTTC
-,TRBD1,TRBV5-4,TRBJ1-5,16,CASSLDRGVGNQPQHF,TGTGCCAGCAGCTTGGACAGGGGGGTTGGTAATCAGCCCCAGCATTTT
many,-,TRBV7-6,TRBJ1-5,12,CASSSPGEPQHF,TGTGCCAGCAGCTCCCCCGGCGAGCCCCAGCATTTT
many,-,TRBV27,TRBJ2-3,15,CASSSQPGTGYWQYF,TGTGCCAGCAGTTCCCAGCCAGGGACTGGATACTGGCAGTATTTT
many,TRBD2,TRBV6-5,TRBJ2-1,15,CASSYGGSSYNEQFF,TGTGCCAGCAGTTACGGCGGGAGCTCCTACAATGAGCAGTTCTTC
many,TRBD2,TRBV5-1,TRBJ2-2,15,CASSLIGRDTGELFF,TGCGCCAGCAGCTTGATCGGGAGGGACACCGGGGAGCTGTTTTTT